Each of the 21 T cell receptor beta chains below was sequenced from the same sample in a study of shared clonotypes between healthy human individuals. Using immunoSEQ multiplex PCR, the repertoire was profiled, and TCRdb retains in-frame clones only, with some absent. The sample comprises millions of clones, 85% to 95% of which are singletons, and about 1.5% rests with the top ten. Naive CD8 isolation took CD45RO-negative cells positively selected for CCR7 and excluded terminally differentiated effector memory CD45RA+ cells. Sequenced sample: naive CD8+ T cells from PBMCs. These receptor sequences come from a man in his late teens or twenties in good health. Some clones in this sample may be carry-over from other donors' samples.

CDR3 sequence: CASSLGAREYYEQYF. The CDR3 DNA reads TGTGCCAGCAGCCTCGGGGCCAGGGAATACTACGAGCAGTACTTC. V gene TRBV11-3 combines with J gene TRBJ2-7; TRBD1 or TRBD2 may be the D gene (5 bases each). The germline V gene has CDR1 SGHNT and CDR2 YENEEA. Trimming took off 5 bases at V and 3 bases at J, with 17 bases between the two ends. The CDR3 spans 15 residues.

In regard to this clone: This CDR3 is also generated by other DNA sequences in the sample. V gene TRBV11-2 combines with J gene TRBJ2-7; D not certain. The CDR3 has 11 residues. V dropped 4 bases and J dropped 3 bases, with 4 bases sitting between them. From germline, CDR1 is SGHAT and CDR2 FQNNGV. CDR3 nucleotide sequence: TGTGCCAGCAGCTCTAGCTACGAGCAGTACTTC. It translates to CASSSSYEQYF.

V gene TRBV6-5 combines with J gene TRBJ2-3; 9 bases are a match to TRBD1. The CDR3 covers 15 residues. Germline V CDR1 and CDR2: MNHEY, SVGAGI. The J segment lost 2 bases and the V segment lost 11 bases, leaving 11 bases of the junction unmatched. CDR3: CAAHPGQGPTDTQYF. CDR3 DNA: TGTGCCGCCCACCCGGGACAGGGTCCCACAGATACGCAGTATTTT.

The CDR3 loop reads CASSWGLSSYNEQFF. CDR3 coding DNA: TGCGCCAGCAGCTGGGGACTAAGCTCCTACAATGAGCAGTTCTTC. This chain links TRBV5-1 with TRBJ2-1, with 7 bases that match TRBD2. The V gene end was trimmed by 3 bases and the J gene end by 0 bases; junction bases not matched to a gene: 3. The CDR3 runs to 15 residues. CDR1 and CDR2 (germline): SGHRS, YFSETQ.

The chain has TRBV11-2 and TRBJ1-4; D unresolved. V was pared by 5 bases and J by 4 bases, with 20 bases between. The germline V gene encodes CDR1 SGHAT and CDR2 FQNNGV. CDR3 length equals 17 residues. The CDR3 DNA reads as TGTGCCAGCAGCGTTTTCCTCACACGCGACTTTAATGAAAAACTGTTTTTT. Translated, it gives CASSVFLTRDFNEKLFF.

This clone is a singleton in its sample. The rearrangement links TRBV27 to TRBJ2-6; tentatively, D is TRBD1 (6 bases). Per the germline V gene, CDR1 is MNHEY and CDR2 is SMNVEV (reference sequence). The CDR3 has 19 amino acids. V lost 6 bases and J 2 bases, leaving 23 bases between the germline ends. This chain's CDR3 is CASRRGNNRAVAGANVLTF. The CDR3, as DNA: TGTGCCAGCAGAAGGGGGAACAATCGCGCAGTGGCTGGGGCCAACGTCCTGACTTTC.

This chain links TRBV29-1 with TRBJ2-5, with unresolved D. V lost 4 bases and J 2 bases, leaving 17 bases between the germline ends. Germline values: CDR1 SQVTM, CDR2 ANQGSEA. The CDR3 has 15 residues. This CDR3 reads CSVVLPTLRQETQYF. CDR3 sequence (DNA): TGCAGCGTTGTTCTCCCGACCCTACGTCAAGAGACCCAGTACTTC.

CDR3 sequence: CASSGIDRGFADTQYF. The CDR3 nucleotides read TGTGCCAGCAGCGGTATCGACAGGGGCTTCGCAGATACGCAGTATTTT. The chain links TRBV27 to TRBJ2-3, with 8 bases matching TRBD1. Germline V gene data show CDR1 as MNHEY and CDR2 as SMNVEV (reference sequence). The CDR3 is made up of 16 amino acids. With 6 bases clipped from V and 4 bases from J, the junction kept 12 bases outside the gene matches.

The gene calls are TRBV27 and TRBJ2-6; D unresolved. This CDR3 spans 16 amino acids. The ends were cut back, 5 bases at V and 2 bases at J, with 13 bases in the middle. Germline V lookup: CDR1 MNHEY, CDR2 SMNVEV (reference sequence). The CDR3 sequence is CASSRRKATGANVLTF. The CDR3 DNA is TGTGCCAGCAGTCGAAGGAAGGCTACTGGGGCCAACGTCCTGACTTTC. The entire variable domain, with the rest obtained from reference TRBV27 and TRBJ2-6, is as follows: EAQVTQNPRYLITVTGKKLTVTCSQNMNHEYMSWYRQDPGLGLRQIYYSMNVEVTDKGDVPEGYKVSRKEKRNFPLILESPSPNQTSLYFCASSRRKATGANVLTFGAGSRLTVL.

This clone has more than one count but fewer than ten. The chain has TRBV28 and TRBJ1-2; D may be TRBD1 (5 bases). This CDR3 contains 12 residues. Germline-derived CDR1 and CDR2 are MDHEN and SYDVKM. Trimming took off 8 bases at V and 4 bases at J, with 11 bases between the two ends. CDR3: CASRRDLYGYTF. CDR3 nucleotide sequence: TGTGCCAGCCGCAGGGACCTCTATGGCTACACCTTC.

This sequence joins TRBV6-6 and TRBJ2-1, with D perhaps matching TRBD2 (6 bases). The CDR3 runs 15 residues. Trimming cost V 5 bases and J 6 bases, with 17 bases left between them. The germline V gene has CDR1 MNHNY and CDR2 SVGAGI (reference sequence). CDR3 nucleotide sequence: TGTGCCAGCAGTGATCTGGGGGGTTTCGGCAATGAGCAGTTCTTC. Translated: CASSDLGGFGNEQFF.

The chain employs TRBV25-1 and TRBJ2-1, with TRBD1 as a possible D gene (6 bases). The germline gives CDR1 MGHDK, CDR2 SYGVNS. V shed 0 bases and J shed 10 bases, with 13 bases lying between them. The CDR3 runs 14 residues. Here the CDR3 DNA reads TGTGCCAGCAGTGAATATCGAGGGGGTGAGGAGCAGTTCTTC. Translation: CASSEYRGGEEQFF.

This clone was recorded once. V is TRBV13 and J is TRBJ1-2; D ambiguous. The V end lost 2 bases, the J end lost 4 bases, and 11 bases lay between the germline ends. CDR1 and CDR2 from the germline V gene are PRHDT and FYEKMQ (reference sequence). The CDR3 is 14 residues long. The CDR3 coding sequence is TGTGCCAGCAGCTTAACGGGAGTGGGCTATGGCTACACCTTC. Amino acid sequence: CASSLTGVGYGYTF.

V usage is TRBV11-1 and J usage is TRBJ2-1; maybe TRBD2 (5 bases). The CDR3 is made up of 15 amino acids. Deletions cut 3 bases from V and 1 base from J, with 10 bases between. Germline values: CDR1 SGHAT, CDR2 FQDESV (reference sequence). The CDR3: CASSFQRISYNEQFF. The CDR3 DNA follows: TGTGCCAGCAGCTTTCAGCGGATATCCTACAATGAGCAGTTCTTC.

This chain links TRBV10-2 with TRBJ2-7, with 11 bases lining up with TRBD1. The V gene's germline CDR1 is WSHSY and CDR2 SAAADI. This CDR3 comprises 15 residues. With 7 bases clipped from V and 2 bases from J, the junction kept 7 bases outside the gene matches. The CDR3 is CASNPPGQGAYEQYF. CDR3 coding DNA: TGCGCCAGCAACCCCCCGGGACAGGGGGCCTACGAGCAGTACTTC.

Concerning this clone: This specimen includes other DNA sequences encoding the same CDR3. The chain links TRBV6-5 to TRBJ2-1, with 9 nucleotides matching TRBD1. CDR3 length equals 14 residues. Germline CDR1 is MNHEY and CDR2 is SVGAGI. V was pared by 2 bases and J by 5 bases, with 1 base of the junction left unmatched. The CDR3 reads CASSYGTGNNEQFF. The CDR3 coding sequence is TGTGCCAGCAGTTACGGGACAGGGAACAATGAGCAGTTCTTC.

The chain has TRBV28 and TRBJ1-1; no reliable D call. The length of the CDR3 is 14 residues. The germline V gene encodes CDR1 MDHEN and CDR2 SYDVKM. Trimming pared 6 bases from V and 7 bases from J, leaving 18 bases between. This CDR3 is CASSAPRRILEAFF. The CDR3 DNA follows: TGTGCCAGCAGCGCACCCCGAAGGATACTTGAAGCTTTCTTT.

V is TRBV4-1 and J is TRBJ2-7; D possibly uses TRBD1 or TRBD2 (5 bases each). CDR3 length equals 15 residues. The V end was cut by 0 bases, the J end by 5 bases, with 14 bases between. Germline V gene sequence: CDR1 MGHRA, CDR2 YSYEKL. This CDR3 is CASSQEEGARDEQYF. CDR3 bases: TGCGCCAGCAGCCAAGAGGAAGGGGCGAGGGACGAGCAGTACTTC.

This chain links TRBV7-2 with TRBJ1-1, with D perhaps TRBD1 (5 bases). CDR3 length equals 14 residues. Germline loops: CDR1 SGHTA, CDR2 FQGNSA. The V gene lost 3 bases and the J gene lost 1 base, with 9 bases spanning the gap. The CDR3 loop reads CASSFTGRNTEAFF. In DNA form, the CDR3 reads TGTGCCAGCAGCTTTACAGGAAGGAACACTGAAGCTTTCTTT.

The genes are TRBV27 and TRBJ2-7; D possibly matches TRBD1 or TRBD2 (5 bases each). Trimming removed 6 bases from V and 2 bases from J, with 17 bases in between. CDR1 is MNHEY and CDR2 is SMNVEV in the germline V gene (reference sequence). This CDR3 spans 15 amino acids. The CDR3 sequence: CASSPTVGETYEQYF. In nucleotides, the CDR3 is TGTGCCAGCAGCCCGACAGTAGGGGAGACCTACGAGCAGTACTTC.

J is TRBJ1-2 and V is TRBV6-5, with no clear D. V gave up 0 bases and J gave up 8 bases, with 13 bases separating them. This CDR3 has 14 residues. CDR1 is MNHEY and CDR2 is SVGAGI in the germline V gene. This chain's CDR3 is CASSYSTAAGGYTF. The CDR3 DNA is TGTGCCAGCAGTTACTCGACGGCTGCCGGGGGCTACACCTTC.